This passage covers 10 T cell receptor beta chains from one sample sequenced in a study of neurological immune-mediated disorders. Via MiXCR, TCRdb re-called the 5' RACE reads, giving one row per CDR3 protein. The profile covers approximately 36,000 distinct CDR3 sequences, with 3% to 3.5% appearing a single time and more than 7% taken by the ten largest. Time point denoted: longitudinal time-point 1 (baseline). The sample taken for sequencing was PBMCs. The receptors were gathered from a woman aged 55-70 years with multiple sclerosis.

The J gene is TRBJ1-1, the V gene TRBV10-1; possibly TRBD1 for D (6 bases). V lost 5 bases and J lost 3, with 13 bases in between. The germline gives CDR1 WNHNN, CDR2 SYGVQD (reference sequence). This CDR3 has 14 residues. The CDR3 DNA is TGCGCCAGCAGTAGACAGGTTGGGTACACTGAAGCTTTCTTT. It is translated as CASSRQVGYTEAFF.

This clonotype was seen at least ten times. The chain links TRBV5-1 to TRBJ1-2, with D possibly matching TRBD1 (5 bases). With 0 bases removed from V and 5 bases from J, the gap between germline ends came to 8 bases. The germline V gene has CDR1 SGHRS and CDR2 YFSETQ. The CDR3 is made up of 13 amino acids. The CDR3 bases are TGCGCCAGCAGCTTGGACAGGACTTATGGCTACACCTTC. Protein: CASSLDRTYGYTF. Full variable domain (rest looked up from reference TRBV5-1 and TRBJ1-2): KAGVTQTPRYLIKTRGQQVTLSCSPISGHRSVSWYQQTPGQGLQFLFEYFSETQRNKGNFPGRFSGRQFSNSRSEMNVSTLELGDSALYLCASSLDRTYGYTFGSGTRLTVV.

In its sample, this clonotype was seen a few times. A much bigger clone sits one base away, suggesting this may be a read error. The chain uses TRBV7-8 and TRBJ1-5; TRBD1 is a possible D gene (6 bases). The CDR3 runs 15 residues. CDR1 and CDR2 from the germline V gene are SGHVS and FQNEAQ. The CDR3 DNA reads as TGTGCCAGCAGCCCCCAGGGGAGTGGAAATCAGCACCAGCATTTT. Translation: CASSPQGSGNQHQHF.

This clonotype was counted ten times or more. The chain is built from TRBV5-1 and TRBJ1-4; no firm D call. V lost 2 bases and J 6 bases, leaving 11 bases between the germline ends. The CDR3 covers 14 residues. Germline V CDR1 and CDR2: SGHRS, YFSETQ. The CDR3 DNA reads TGCGCCAGCAGCTTCGGGCCGTCGGATGAAAAACTGTTTTTT. This translates into CASSFGPSDEKLFF.

This clonotype was counted between two and nine times. Lacking the conserved final phenylalanine or tryptophan, this CDR3 likely reflects a read error. The chain carries TRBV6-5 and TRBJ2-1, with unresolved D. CDR1 is MNHEY, CDR2 SVGAGI, per germline. This CDR3 is 14 amino acids long. With 7 bases removed from V and 0 bases from J, the gap between germline ends came to 10 bases. The CDR3 DNA follows: TGTGCCAGCAATCCAACGATCTCCTACAATGAGCAGTTCAAC. Amino acids: CASNPTISYNEQFN.

This clonotype appeared many times. The chain joins TRBV10-3 to TRBJ1-1; no clear D gene. The CDR3 runs 13 residues. V dropped 6 bases and J dropped 0 bases, with 8 bases sitting between them. Germline V CDR1 and CDR2: ENHRY, SYGVKD. CDR3 sequence reads: CAISGPVNTEAFF. Here the CDR3 DNA reads TGTGCCATCAGCGGTCCGGTGAACACTGAAGCTTTCTTT.

This clonotype was observed at least ten times. The chain combines TRBV12-3 or TRBV12-4 with TRBJ2-1; TRBD2 agrees at 7 bases. Trimming removed 3 bases from V and 3 bases from J; junction bases left unmatched: 5. CDR3 length equals 15 residues. The CDR3 sequence is CASSFGGVSYNEQFF. The CDR3 coding sequence is TGTGCCAGCAGTTTTGGGGGGGTCAGCTACAATGAGCAGTTCTTC.

This clonotype was observed at least ten times. This chain links TRBV20-1 with TRBJ2-5, with no clear D. V was shortened by 2 bases and J by 5 bases, with 9 bases between the two germline ends. The CDR3 consists of 12 residues. Germline lookup yields CDR1 DFQATT and CDR2 SNEGSKA (reference sequence). CDR3 in amino acids: CSARWDQETQYF. In nucleotides, the CDR3 is TGCAGTGCTAGATGGGATCAGGAGACCCAGTACTTC.

A word on this clonotype: This may be a read error: a much more frequent sequence differs by one nucleotide. The CDR3 sequence: CSVQPGEGVQPQHF. CDR3 DNA: TGCAGTGTGCAGCCAGGGGAAGGGGTTCAGCCCCAGCATTTT. The rearrangement joins TRBV20-1 to TRBJ1-5; weak D call: TRBD1 (6 bases). Per the germline V gene, CDR1 is DFQATT and CDR2 is SNEGSKA (reference sequence). This CDR3 is built from 14 residues. The germline V and J ends were trimmed by 7 bases and 6 bases, with 19 bases remaining between them.

This clonotype is categorized as medium-sized. The V call is TRBV5-1, the J call TRBJ2-5; 10 bases agree with TRBD2. Trimming cost V 0 bases and J 1 base; bases outside gene matches: 3. Germline CDR1 reads SGHRS; CDR2 reads YFSETQ. The CDR3 has 16 amino acids. The CDR3 bases are TGCGCCAGCAGCTTGGCGCCTAGCGGGGGCCAAGAGACCCAGTACTTC. It codes for CASSLAPSGGQETQYF.